This TCR beta chain was documented in a study of technical replicates of blood from a handful of donors. Profiling relied on immunoSEQ multiplex PCR, and the TCRdb table lists in-frame clones only, not all of them. The sample has around 84,000 clones, roughly 98% seen once; the top ten hold around 0.15%. Trimming took 6 bases from V and 4 from J; bases not matched to a gene: 14. The CDR3 runs 16 residues. CDR1 is MNHEY and CDR2 is SMNVEV in the germline V gene (reference sequence). The chain combines TRBV27 with TRBJ2-7, with 8 bases fitting TRBD1. This clonotype originated in a human donor in good health. Sequencing was done on a sample of T cells isolated from PBMCs. This CDR3 is CASSPTGAASVYEQYF. The CDR3 DNA follows: TGTGCCAGCAGCCCGACAGGGGCCGCTAGCGTATACGAGCAGTACTTC.